The rows below give T cell receptor beta chains drawn from one sample of a study of blood T cell repertoires in COVID-19. Here immunoSEQ multiplex PCR was the method, and the copy in TCRdb shows in-frame clones only, minus some. The table records approximately 230,000 clones, approximately 82% of them present only once. The sequencing input was peripheral blood. These receptor sequences come from a woman of 80 years or more with active or convalescent COVID-19. Each CDR3 is given with its conserved first and last residue. D genes are given only for firm matches. For some rows the clone size is stated as once, few or many, or as a class when expanded; others skip it.

>.|TRBD1|TRBV4-1|TRBJ1-5
TGCGCCAGCAGCCGAACAGGGGGCGATCAGCCCCAGCATTTT
CASSRTGGDQPQHF
>.|TRBD1|TRBV19|TRBJ1-1
TGTGCCAGTAGTACGGACAGGGACGGGACGGGGAGCACTGAAGCTTTCTTT
CASSTDRDGTGSTEAFF
>.|.|TRBV29-1|TRBJ1-1
TGCAGCGTCAGGACAGATTGGGTTGAAGCTTTCTTT
CSVRTDWVEAFF
>.|.|TRBV7-6|TRBJ2-7
TGTGCCAGCAGCTTAGTACCGGGTGATACCTACGAGCAGTACTTC
CASSLVPGDTYEQYF
>once|TRBD1|TRBV5-1|TRBJ1-1
TGCGCCAGCAGCTTGACGTACGGGAACAGGGGGGCTTTCTTT
CASSLTYGNRGAFF
>.|.|TRBV4-1|TRBJ2-3
TGCGCCAGCAGATCACCGGGAGCCGAGCAGTATTTT
CASRSPGAEQYF
>.|.|TRBV4-1|TRBJ1-1
TGCGCCAGCAGCCAAGCAGTCTCGTCTCAGGTAAACACTGAAGCTTTCTTT
CASSQAVSSQVNTEAFF
>.|TRBD2|TRBV28|TRBJ2-1
TGTGCCAGCAGCGCGGGGGGAGTTGGATATGAGCAGTTCTTC
CASSAGGVGYEQFF
>.|TRBD1|TRBV2|TRBJ1-1
TGTGCCAGCATCTTACAGGGGGGAAACACTGAAGCTTTCTTT
CASILQGGNTEAFF
>.|.|TRBV18|TRBJ1-5
TGTGCCAGCTCACCAAACAGAAGCAATCAGCCCCAGCATTTT
CASSPNRSNQPQHF
>.|.|TRBV18|TRBJ2-6
TGTGCCAGCTCACCATCTGGAGCGGGTTCCGGGGCCAACGTCCTGACTTTC
CASSPSGAGSGANVLTF
>once|.|TRBV18|TRBJ1-5
TGTGCCAGCTCAGATATACAGGGACAGCCCCAGCATTTT
CASSDIQGQPQHF
>.|TRBD2|TRBV5-1|TRBJ2-1
TGCGCCAGCAGCTTGGGAGCGGGGGCTGGGAATGAGCAGTTCTTC
CASSLGAGAGNEQFF
>few|.|TRBV27|TRBJ2-5
TGTGCCACCGCTAAGAGACTACCTCAAGAGACCCAGTACTTC
CATAKRLPQETQYF
>few|.|TRBV6-1|TRBJ2-2
TGTGCCAGCAGTGATAGGGGGAGAACCACCGGGGAGCTGTTTTTT
CASSDRGRTTGELFF
>once|.|TRBV29-1|TRBJ1-1
TGCAGCGTGGAGAGGACTGACGGTAAGACTGAAGCTTTCTTT
CSVERTDGKTEAFF
>.|.|TRBV3-1/TRBV3-2|TRBJ1-1
TGTGCCAGCAGCCATCACGGGGAGAGGGGGACTGAAGCTTTCTTT
CASSHHGERGTEAFF
>.|TRBD2|TRBV3-1/TRBV3-2|TRBJ2-1
TGTGCCAGCAGCCAAACGTCGGGACTAGCGGGAGGTCTAACCTACAATGAGCAGTTCTTC
CASSQTSGLAGGLTYNEQFF
>.|TRBD2|TRBV7-8|TRBJ2-3
TGTGCCAGCAGCCTGGGACTAGCGGGGGCCGGGAATACGCAGTATTTT
CASSLGLAGAGNTQYF
>.|.|TRBV5-1|TRBJ2-5
TGCGCCAGCAGCCCCACGACTATTAAAGAGACCCAGTACTTC
CASSPTTIKETQYF
>.|TRBD1|TRBV5-1|TRBJ1-1
TGCGCCAGCAGCTTGCAGGGGGCTGGCGCTGAAGCTTTCTTT
CASSLQGAGAEAFF
>few|.|TRBV6-6|TRBJ1-1
TGTGCCAGCAGTAAACGACAGGAGAACACTGAAGCTTTCTTT
CASSKRQENTEAFF
>.|TRBD2|TRBV27|TRBJ2-5
TGTGCCAGCAGTTTAAGGCGGGGGGGCCCGGAGACCCAGTACTTC
CASSLRRGGPETQYF
>.|.|TRBV5-4|TRBJ1-2
TGTGCCAGCAGCTTTTCAGGGCTGACCTATGGCTACACCTTC
CASSFSGLTYGYTF
>.|TRBD1|TRBV3-1/TRBV3-2|TRBJ1-4
TGTGCCAGCAGCCTTCGGACAGGGCAAAATGAAAAACTGTTTTTT
CASSLRTGQNEKLFF
>.|.|TRBV15|TRBJ1-5
TGTGCCACCAGCAGACCGGGGGTGGATCAGCCCCAGCATTTT
CATSRPGVDQPQHF
>.|.|TRBV7-2|TRBJ1-5
TGTGCCAGCAGCTTAGCAGGGGCTCAGCCCCAGCATTTT
CASSLAGAQPQHF
>.|.|TRBV6-5|TRBJ2-3
TGTGCCAGCAGTTACTCGGAGGGCCAAGATACGCAGTATTTT
CASSYSEGQDTQYF
>.|.|TRBV5-6|TRBJ1-6
TGTGCCAGCAGCTTACAGGCTCGGGAGTCACCCCTCCACTTT
CASSLQARESPLHF
>.|.|TRBV28|TRBJ2-3
TGTGCCAGCAGCAAGTTCGGGGATACGCAGTATTTT
CASSKFGDTQYF
>once|TRBD1|TRBV7-9|TRBJ2-7
TGTGCCAGCAGCTTAGGGACAGGGTTTACCTCCTACGAGCAGTACTTC
CASSLGTGFTSYEQYF
>.|TRBD1|TRBV28|TRBJ2-7
TGTGCCAGCAGTCAGGGACAGGGGAACTCCTACGAGCAGTACTTC
CASSQGQGNSYEQYF
>.|.|TRBV14|TRBJ1-6
TGTGCCAGCAGTCGACAGAAGAATTCACCCCTCCACTTT
CASSRQKNSPLHF
>few|TRBD2|TRBV5-4|TRBJ2-1
TGTGCCAGCAGCTTGGAGACTAGCGTAATCAATGAGCAGTTCTTC
CASSLETSVINEQFF
>.|.|TRBV28|TRBJ1-2
TGTGCCAGCAGCTTACTTGGGGGGAATGGCTACACCTTC
CASSLLGGNGYTF
>.|TRBD2|TRBV6-6|TRBJ2-1
TGTGCCAGCAGTTACACTAGCGGGGGGGTCTATGAGCAGTTCTTC
CASSYTSGGVYEQFF
>.|.|TRBV6-2/TRBV6-3|TRBJ1-2
TGTGCCAGCAGTGCATTGCCCATCGGAGGGAACTATGGCTACACCTTC
CASSALPIGGNYGYTF
>few|TRBD1|TRBV27|TRBJ1-4
TGTGCCAGCAGTTTACCCCTAGGACAGGGGGCCCGTGCCACTAATGAAAAACTGTTTTTT
CASSLPLGQGARATNEKLFF
>.|TRBD1|TRBV27|TRBJ1-1
TGTGCCAGCAGTTCGATCTCCCGGGACAGGGGGCAGATGGGCACTGAAGCTTTCTTT
CASSSISRDRGQMGTEAFF
>.|TRBD2|TRBV30|TRBJ2-3
TGTGCCTGGAGTTGGGAGCGGGGGGGCAGAGATACGCAGTATTTT
CAWSWERGGRDTQYF
>.|TRBD1|TRBV27|TRBJ1-2
TGTGCCAGCAGTTTAACCAGGGGGCAGGAATTGTATGGCTACACCTTC
CASSLTRGQELYGYTF
>.|.|TRBV7-9|TRBJ2-2
TGTGCCAGCAGCCTTATACAAACCGGGGAGCTGTTTTTT
CASSLIQTGELFF
>.|.|TRBV5-1|TRBJ2-5
TGCGCCAGCAGCTGGGCAACTTTGGAGACCCAGTACTTC
CASSWATLETQYF
>.|TRBD1|TRBV3-1/TRBV3-2|TRBJ1-4
TGTGCCAGCAGGGGGACAGGGGATGAAAAACTGTTTTTT
CASRGTGDEKLFF
>few|TRBD2|TRBV28|TRBJ2-7
TGTGCCAGCAGTGAAGGGACTAGCGGTCCCTACGAGCAGTACTTC
CASSEGTSGPYEQYF
>few|.|TRBV28|TRBJ1-1
TGTGCCAGCAGCTTGGGGAACAGGGTTTTGGAAGCTTTCTTT
CASSLGNRVLEAFF
>.|TRBD2|TRBV4-1|TRBJ2-2
TGCGCCAGCAGCCAAGGTCGCCTAGCGGGCGGGGAGCTGTTTTTT
CASSQGRLAGGELFF
>once|.|TRBV28|TRBJ2-6
TGTGCCAGCAGTTTACGGGGTGGCGGGGCCAACGTCCTGACTTTC
CASSLRGGGANVLTF
>few|.|TRBV3-1/TRBV3-2|TRBJ2-7
TGTGCCAGCAGCTCCTCTCTCACAGCCTACGAGCAGTACTTC
CASSSSLTAYEQYF
>.|.|TRBV2|TRBJ2-2
TGTGCCAGCAGTGGGTCACTCGGGGAGCTGTTTTTT
CASSGSLGELFF